This T cell receptor (beta chain) was recovered during a study of Graves' ophthalmopathy and Graves' hyperthyroidism. As for the study in general: Pretreatment peripheral blood was obtained at initial diagnosis.

Germline V gene lookup returns CDR1 SGHAT and CDR2 FQNNGV. The CDR3 consists of 13 residues. Between the trimmed V and J ends, which lost 5 bases and 5 bases, there was a span of 13 bases. The source of the PBMCs was more than 9.5 ml of fresh peripheral blood. Amplification from RNA transcripts yielded the TCR beta CDR3 regions. Investigators did first-round RT-PCR with HTBI primers, then second-round multiplex PCR. MiXCR, run by TCRdb on the multiplex PCR reads, gives a single entry per CDR3 protein. This repertoire shows roughly 400,000 distinct CDR3 sequences, about 17% found once; its top ten account for about 2.4%. This clonotype appeared many times.

Sequencing was carried out using peripheral blood. This sequence originates from an adult woman with stable Graves' hyperthyroidism. The V and J genes are TRBV11-2 and TRBJ2-7; D is unclear. CDR3 protein: CASSPTGLDEQYF. The DNA for the CDR3 is TGTGCCAGCAGCCCCACTGGGCTGGACGAGCAGTACTTC.